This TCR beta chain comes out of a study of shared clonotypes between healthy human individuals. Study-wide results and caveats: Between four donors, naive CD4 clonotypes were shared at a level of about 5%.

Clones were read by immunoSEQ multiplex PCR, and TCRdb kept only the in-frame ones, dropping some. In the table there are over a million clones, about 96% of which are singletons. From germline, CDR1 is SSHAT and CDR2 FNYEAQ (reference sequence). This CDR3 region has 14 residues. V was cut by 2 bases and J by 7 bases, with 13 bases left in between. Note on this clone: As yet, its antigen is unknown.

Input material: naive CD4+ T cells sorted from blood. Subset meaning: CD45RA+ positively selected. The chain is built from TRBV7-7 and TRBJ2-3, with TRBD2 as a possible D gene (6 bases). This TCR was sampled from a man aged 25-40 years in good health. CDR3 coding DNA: TGTGCCAGCAGCTTAACGGCGGGACCATATACGCAGTATTTT. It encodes CASSLTAGPYTQYF. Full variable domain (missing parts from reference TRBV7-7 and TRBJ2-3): GAGVSQSPRYKVTKRGQDVTLRCDPISSHATLYWYQQALGQGPEFLTYFNYEAQPDKSGLPSDRFSAERPEGSISTLTIQRTEQRDSAMYRCASSLTAGPYTQYFGPGTRLTVL.